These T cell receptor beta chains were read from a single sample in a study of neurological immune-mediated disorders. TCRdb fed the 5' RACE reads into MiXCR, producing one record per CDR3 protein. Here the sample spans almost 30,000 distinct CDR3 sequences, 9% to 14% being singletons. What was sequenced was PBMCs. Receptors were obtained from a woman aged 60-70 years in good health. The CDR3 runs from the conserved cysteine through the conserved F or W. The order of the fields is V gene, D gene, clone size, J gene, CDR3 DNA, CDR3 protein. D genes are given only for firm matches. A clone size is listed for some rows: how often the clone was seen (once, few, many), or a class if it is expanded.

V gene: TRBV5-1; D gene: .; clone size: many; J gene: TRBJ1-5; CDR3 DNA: TGCGCCAGCAGCTTAACAGGGTCGGAGCCCCAGCATTTT; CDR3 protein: CASSLTGSEPQHF
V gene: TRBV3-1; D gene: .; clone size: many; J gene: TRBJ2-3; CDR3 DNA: TGTGCCAGCAGCCCCCGGGACAGCACAGATACGCAGTATTTT; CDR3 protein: CASSPRDSTDTQYF
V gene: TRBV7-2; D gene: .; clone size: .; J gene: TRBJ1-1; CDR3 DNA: TGTGCCAACAGCTCAGGCAGCTGGGTGGGGACTTCCTACACTGACGCTTTCTTT; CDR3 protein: CANSSGSWVGTSYTDAFF
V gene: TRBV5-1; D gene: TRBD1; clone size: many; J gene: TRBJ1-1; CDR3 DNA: TGCGCCAGCAGCACCGGACAGGAGGGTACTGAAGCTTTCTTT; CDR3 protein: CASSTGQEGTEAFF
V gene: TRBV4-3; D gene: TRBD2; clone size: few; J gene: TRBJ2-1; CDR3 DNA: TGCGCCAGCAGCCAGGAATACCTAGCGGGGCCTTACAATGAGCAGTTCTTC; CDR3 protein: CASSQEYLAGPYNEQFF
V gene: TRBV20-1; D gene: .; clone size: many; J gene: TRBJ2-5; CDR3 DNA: TGCAGTGCTCCTCTTCCCAGGGGGGAAGAGACCCAGTACTTC; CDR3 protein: CSAPLPRGEETQYF
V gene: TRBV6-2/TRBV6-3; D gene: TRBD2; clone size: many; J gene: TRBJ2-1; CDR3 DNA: TGTGCCAGCTCGACGGGGGGGGCCTACAATGAGCAGTTCTTC; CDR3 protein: CASSTGGAYNEQFF
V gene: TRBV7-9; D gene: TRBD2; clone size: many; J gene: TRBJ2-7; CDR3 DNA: TGTGCCAGCAGCTTAGTAGGTAGCGGGGGGTCCCACTCCTACGAGCAGTACTTC; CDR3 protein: CASSLVGSGGSHSYEQYF
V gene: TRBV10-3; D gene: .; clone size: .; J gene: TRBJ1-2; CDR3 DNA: TGTGCCATCAGTGAAGGGAATAACTATGGCTACACCTTC; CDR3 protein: CAISEGNNYGYTF
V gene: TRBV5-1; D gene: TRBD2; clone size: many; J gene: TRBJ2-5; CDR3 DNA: TGCGCCAGCAGCCCGCGACTAGCGGGGGGGCCGGGGGAGACCCAGTACTTC; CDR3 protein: CASSPRLAGGPGETQYF
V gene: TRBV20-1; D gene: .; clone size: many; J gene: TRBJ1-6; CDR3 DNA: TGCAGTGCTAGAGTAGGGGCACTCAATTCACCCCTCCACTTT; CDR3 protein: CSARVGALNSPLHF
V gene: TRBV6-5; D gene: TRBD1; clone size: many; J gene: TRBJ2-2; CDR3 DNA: TGTGCCAGCAGGGAAACAGGGGGACGCCTAACCGGGGAGCTGTTTTTT; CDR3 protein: CASRETGGRLTGELFF
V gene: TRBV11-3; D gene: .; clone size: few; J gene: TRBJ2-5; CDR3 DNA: TGTGCCAGCAGCTCGCGTCGTGAGACCCAGTACTTC; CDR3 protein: CASSSRRETQYF
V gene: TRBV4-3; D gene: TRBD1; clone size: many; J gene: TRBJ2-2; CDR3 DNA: TGCGCCAGCAGCCAAAACCGGGACAGAAACACCGGGGAGCTGTTTTTT; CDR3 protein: CASSQNRDRNTGELFF
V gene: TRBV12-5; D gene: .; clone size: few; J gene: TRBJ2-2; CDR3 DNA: TGTGCTAGTGGTTTCGGGACCGTTGCAAAGACCGGGGAGCTGTTTTTT; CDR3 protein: CASGFGTVAKTGELFF
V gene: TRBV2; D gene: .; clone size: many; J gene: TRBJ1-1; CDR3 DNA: TGTGCCAGCAGTGAGTCCAGGAACACTGAAGCTTTCTTT; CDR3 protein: CASSESRNTEAFF
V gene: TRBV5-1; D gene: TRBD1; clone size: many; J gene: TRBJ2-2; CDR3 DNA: TGCGCCAGCAGCTCCGTGACAGGGGCGATTCCCACCGCCGTACTTAGGGAGCTGTTTTTT; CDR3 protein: CASSSVTGAIPTAVLRELFF
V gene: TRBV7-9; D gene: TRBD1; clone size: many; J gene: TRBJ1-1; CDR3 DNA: TGTGCCAGCAGCCTACCAGGGGGCACCACTGAAGCTTTCTTT; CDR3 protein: CASSLPGGTTEAFF
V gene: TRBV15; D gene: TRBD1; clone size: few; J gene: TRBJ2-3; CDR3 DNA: TGTGCCACCAGCCTCAGGGACAGGGGGCCTACAGATACGCAGTATTTT; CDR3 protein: CATSLRDRGPTDTQYF
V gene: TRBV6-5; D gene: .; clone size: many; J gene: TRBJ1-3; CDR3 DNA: TGTGCCACCCTGGGGACGGGTAGACTTGGAAACACCATATATTTT; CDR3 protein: CATLGTGRLGNTIYF
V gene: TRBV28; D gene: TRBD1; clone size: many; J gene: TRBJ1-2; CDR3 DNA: TGTGCCAGCCGGGGGGACAGACTGTCCTACTATGGCTACACCTTC; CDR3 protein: CASRGDRLSYYGYTF
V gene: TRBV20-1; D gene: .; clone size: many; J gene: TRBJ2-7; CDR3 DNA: TGCAGTGCTAGTATCGGTCCCTACGAGCAGTACTTC; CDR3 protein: CSASIGPYEQYF
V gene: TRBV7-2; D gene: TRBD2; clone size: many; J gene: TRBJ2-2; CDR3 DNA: TGTGCCAGCAGGCCCGGACTAGCGGGGGGGACCGGGGAGCTGTTTTTT; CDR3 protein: CASRPGLAGGTGELFF
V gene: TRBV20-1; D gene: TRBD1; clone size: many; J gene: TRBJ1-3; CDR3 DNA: TGCAGTGCTAGAGATAGAAGACAGGGGGCTTTTGGAAACACCATATATTTT; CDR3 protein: CSARDRRQGAFGNTIYF
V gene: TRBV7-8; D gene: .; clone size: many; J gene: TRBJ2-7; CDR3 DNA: TGTGCCAGCAGCTTAGTACCAGGTACCTACGAGCAGTACTTC; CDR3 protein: CASSLVPGTYEQYF
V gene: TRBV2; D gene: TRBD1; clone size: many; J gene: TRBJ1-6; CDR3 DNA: TGTGCCAGCAGTGAAGCGCAGGGGGCAAATTCACCCCTCCACTTT; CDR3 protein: CASSEAQGANSPLHF
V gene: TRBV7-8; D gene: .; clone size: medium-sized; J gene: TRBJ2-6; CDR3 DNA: TGTGCCAGCAGCCCGCGGGACGCCCGCTCTGGGGCCAACGTCCTGACTTTC; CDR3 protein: CASSPRDARSGANVLTF
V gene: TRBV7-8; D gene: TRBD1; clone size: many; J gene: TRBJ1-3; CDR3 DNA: TGTGCCAGCAGCTTAGCACCCGGGACAGGGTCCTGGAACACCATATATTTT; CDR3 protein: CASSLAPGTGSWNTIYF
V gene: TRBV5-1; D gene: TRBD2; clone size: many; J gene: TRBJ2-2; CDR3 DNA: TGCGCCAGCAGCTGGCTAGCGGGGGCCGGGGAGCTGTTTTTT; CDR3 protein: CASSWLAGAGELFF
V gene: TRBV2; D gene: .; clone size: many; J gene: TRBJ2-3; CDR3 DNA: TGTGCCGCAACGGGGTTTAGTTTATCGGATACGCAGTATTTT; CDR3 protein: CAATGFSLSDTQYF
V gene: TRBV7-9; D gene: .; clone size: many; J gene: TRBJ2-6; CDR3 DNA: TGTGCCAGCAGCTTAGGGACCTTCTCCACTCCTGGGGCCAACGTCCTGACTTTC; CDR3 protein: CASSLGTFSTPGANVLTF
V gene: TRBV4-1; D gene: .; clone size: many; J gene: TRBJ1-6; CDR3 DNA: TGCGCCAGCAGCCAAGTGACGGATTCACCCCTCCACTTT; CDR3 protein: CASSQVTDSPLHF
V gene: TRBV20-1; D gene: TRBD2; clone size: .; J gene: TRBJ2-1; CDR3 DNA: TGCAGTGCTAGAGAACTAGCGGGGAATGAGCAGTTCTTC; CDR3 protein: CSARELAGNEQFF
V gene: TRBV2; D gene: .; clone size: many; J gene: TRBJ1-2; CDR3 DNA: TGTGCCAGCAGTGTAGACCGGAACTCTAACTATGGCTACACCTTC; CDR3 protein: CASSVDRNSNYGYTF
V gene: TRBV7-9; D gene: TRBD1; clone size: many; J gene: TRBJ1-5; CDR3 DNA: TGTGCCAGCAGCTTAGGGACAGGGGCTAATCAGCCCCAGCATTTT; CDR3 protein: CASSLGTGANQPQHF
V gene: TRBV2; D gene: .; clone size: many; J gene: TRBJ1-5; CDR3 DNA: TGTGCCAGCAGTCGGTCGGATCAGCCCCAGCATTTT; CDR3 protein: CASSRSDQPQHF
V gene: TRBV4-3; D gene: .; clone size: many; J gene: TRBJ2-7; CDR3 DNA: TGCGCCAGCAGCCGAGAGAATCAGGGCTACGAGCAGTACTTC; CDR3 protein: CASSRENQGYEQYF
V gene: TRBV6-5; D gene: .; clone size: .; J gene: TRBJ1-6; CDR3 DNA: TGTGCCAGCAGTTACTCGACAGAGGTTAATTCACCCCTCCACTTT; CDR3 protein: CASSYSTEVNSPLHF
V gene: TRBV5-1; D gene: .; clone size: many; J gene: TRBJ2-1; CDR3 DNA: TGCGCCAGCAGCTTGGACGGAAACTCCTACAATGAGCAGTTCTTC; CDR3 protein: CASSLDGNSYNEQFF
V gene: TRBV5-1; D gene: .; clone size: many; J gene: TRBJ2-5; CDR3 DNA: TGCGCCAGCAGCTTGGTACACCCGTTGGAGACCCAGTACTTC; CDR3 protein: CASSLVHPLETQYF
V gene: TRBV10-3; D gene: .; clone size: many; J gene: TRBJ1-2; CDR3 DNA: TGTGCCATCAGTGAGTGGAGGGGTGAAGGCTACACCTTC; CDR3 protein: CAISEWRGEGYTF
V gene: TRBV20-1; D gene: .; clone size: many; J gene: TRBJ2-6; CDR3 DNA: TGCAGTGCTAGGGTGGGAAACTCTGGGGCCAACGTCCTGACTTTC; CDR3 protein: CSARVGNSGANVLTF
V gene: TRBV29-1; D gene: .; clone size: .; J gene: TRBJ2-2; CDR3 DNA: TGCGGCGGACAGACAGACACCGGGGAGCTGTTTTTT; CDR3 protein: CGGQTDTGELFF
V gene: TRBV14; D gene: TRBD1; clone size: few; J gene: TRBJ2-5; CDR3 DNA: TGTGCCAGCAGCCAATCCCGGACAGGAAGGGAGACCCAGTACTTC; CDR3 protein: CASSQSRTGRETQYF
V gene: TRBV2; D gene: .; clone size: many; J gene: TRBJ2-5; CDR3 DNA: TGTGCCAGCAAGTCGGGGGAAGAGACCCAGTACTTC; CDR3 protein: CASKSGEETQYF
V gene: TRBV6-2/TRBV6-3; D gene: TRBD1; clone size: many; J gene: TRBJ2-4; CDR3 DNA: TGTGCCAGCAGTTACTCCGACGGACAGGGAAACATTCAGTACTTC; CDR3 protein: CASSYSDGQGNIQYF
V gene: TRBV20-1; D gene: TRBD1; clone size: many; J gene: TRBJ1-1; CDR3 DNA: TGCAGTGCTCCGACAGGGGGGTACACTGAAGCTTTCTTT; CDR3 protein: CSAPTGGYTEAFF
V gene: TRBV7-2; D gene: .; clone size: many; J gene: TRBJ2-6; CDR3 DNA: TGTGCCAGCAGCCCGGGGAACACTGGGGCCAACGTCCTGACTTTC; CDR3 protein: CASSPGNTGANVLTF
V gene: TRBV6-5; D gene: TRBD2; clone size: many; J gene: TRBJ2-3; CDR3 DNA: TGTGCCAGCAGACCGGGACTAGCAGCGGATACGCAGTATTTT; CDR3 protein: CASRPGLAADTQYF
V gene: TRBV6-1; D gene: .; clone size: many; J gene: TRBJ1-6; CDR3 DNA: TGTGCCAGCAGTGAAAGTTTCTTGAGGGGGAATTCACCCCTCCACTTT; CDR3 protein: CASSESFLRGNSPLHF
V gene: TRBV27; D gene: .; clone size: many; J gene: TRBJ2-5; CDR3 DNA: TGTGCCAGCAGCGGAGAGACCCAGTACTTC; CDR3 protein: CASSGETQYF
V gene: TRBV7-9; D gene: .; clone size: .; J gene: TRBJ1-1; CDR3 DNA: TGTTCCAGCAGCTTTTTGACAAGGGGGAACACTGAAGCTTTCTTT; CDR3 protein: CSSSFLTRGNTEAFF
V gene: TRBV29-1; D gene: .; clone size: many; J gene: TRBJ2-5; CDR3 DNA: TGCAGCGGTGACAGTGCGCAAGAGACCCAGTACTTC; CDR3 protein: CSGDSAQETQYF
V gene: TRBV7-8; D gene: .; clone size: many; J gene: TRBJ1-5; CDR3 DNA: TGTGCCAGCAGCTCTTCGTTGGTAAGCAATCAGCCCCAGCATTTT; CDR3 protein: CASSSSLVSNQPQHF
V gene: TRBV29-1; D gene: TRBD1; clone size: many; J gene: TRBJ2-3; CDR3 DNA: TGCAGCGCCCAGACAGGGAGAGAAGGGCATACGCAGTATTTT; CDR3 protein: CSAQTGREGHTQYF
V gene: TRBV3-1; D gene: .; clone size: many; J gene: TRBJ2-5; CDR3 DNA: TGTGCCAGCAGCCAAGGCCCAGAGACCCAGTACTTC; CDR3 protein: CASSQGPETQYF
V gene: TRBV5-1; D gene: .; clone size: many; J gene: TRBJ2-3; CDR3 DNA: TGCGCCAGCAGCTTGTCCTTAGCGCGGGGAGCAGATACGCAGTATTTT; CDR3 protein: CASSLSLARGADTQYF
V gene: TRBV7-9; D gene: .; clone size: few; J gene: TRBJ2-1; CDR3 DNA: TGTGCCAGCATTAAAAGCGTTAACCGGGGGGCCTTGAGCTCCTACAATGAGCAGTTCTTC; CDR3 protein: CASIKSVNRGALSSYNEQFF
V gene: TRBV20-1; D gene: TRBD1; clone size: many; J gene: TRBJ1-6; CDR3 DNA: TGCAGTGCTCCCAGGGGGCGCCCCTCCTATAATTCACCCCTCCACTTT; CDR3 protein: CSAPRGRPSYNSPLHF
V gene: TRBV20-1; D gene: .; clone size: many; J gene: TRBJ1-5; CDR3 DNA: TGCAGTGCTAGAGTCCCGGGGGGCAACAATCAGCCCCAGCATTTT; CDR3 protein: CSARVPGGNNQPQHF